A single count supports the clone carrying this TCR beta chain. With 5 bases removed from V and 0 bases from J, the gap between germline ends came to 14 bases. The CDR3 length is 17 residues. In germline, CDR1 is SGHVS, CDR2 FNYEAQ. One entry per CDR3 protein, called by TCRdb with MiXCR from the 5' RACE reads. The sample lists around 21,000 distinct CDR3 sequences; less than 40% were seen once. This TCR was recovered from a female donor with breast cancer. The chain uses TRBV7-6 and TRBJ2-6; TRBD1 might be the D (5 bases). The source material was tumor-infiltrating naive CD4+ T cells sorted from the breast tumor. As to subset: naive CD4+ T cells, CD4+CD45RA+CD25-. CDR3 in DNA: TGTGCCAGCAGCCTCTTTCGACAGCGCTCTGGGGCCAACGTCCTGACTTTC. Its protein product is CASSLFRQRSGANVLTF.